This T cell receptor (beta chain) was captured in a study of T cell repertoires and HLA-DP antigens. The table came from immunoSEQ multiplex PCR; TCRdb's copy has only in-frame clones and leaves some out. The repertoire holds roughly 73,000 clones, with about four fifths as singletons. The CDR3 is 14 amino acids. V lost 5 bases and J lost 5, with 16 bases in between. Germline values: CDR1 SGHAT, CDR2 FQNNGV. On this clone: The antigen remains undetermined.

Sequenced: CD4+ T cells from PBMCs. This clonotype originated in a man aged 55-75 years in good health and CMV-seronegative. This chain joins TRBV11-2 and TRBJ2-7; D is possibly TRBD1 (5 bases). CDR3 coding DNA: TGTGCCAGCAGCCTCAAAGTGGGGCCCCACGAGCAGTACTTC. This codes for CASSLKVGPHEQYF.